A single T cell receptor (beta chain) is shown here with its context. Its antigen is not identified. This record comes from a study of blood T cells in healthy people across ages. Points from the study as a whole: Unsorted PBMCs blocked a conclusive comparison of naive and antigen-experienced cells.

A second PCR, run for roughly 7 to 12 cycles, used a sample-barcoded 5' primer plus a J-beta primer mix. MiXCR, run by TCRdb on the 5' RACE reads, gives a single entry per CDR3 protein. Here the sample spans more than 700,000 distinct CDR3 sequences, about 47% being singletons. The germline V and J ends were trimmed by 5 bases and 4 bases, with 17 bases remaining between them. CDR3 length: 15 amino acids. Germline CDR1 reads SGHVS; CDR2 reads FNYEAQ. The TCR sequence derives from an elderly man in good health. This chain uses TRBV7-6 with TRBJ2-5; TRBD2 might be the D (5 bases). The sequencing sample was made of blood. CDR3 nucleotides: TGTGCCAGCAGCAGAGGGTCCGTATCGGGAGAGACCCAGTACTTC. Protein product: CASSRGSVSGETQYF.